This entry concerns a single T cell receptor (beta chain). Antigen specificity is unknown. Profiled with immunoSEQ multiplex PCR; TCRdb holds only in-frame clones, not every one. The sample contains 20,000 to 30,000 clones, around three quarters of which appear only once. This record comes from a study of vaccination effects on CD4 cells after COVID-19. Overall study: It was two doses of either the BNT162b2 or mRNA-1273 vaccine that participants received. General observations from the study: At late timepoints after vaccination, vaccine- and infection-induced clones shrank markedly. New vaccine-induced clones dominated convalescents' post-vaccine spike-reactive clones.

Before sequencing, viral peptide pools were used by the ViraFEST assay to expand antigen-specific CD4+ T cells. Isolating CD4+ T cells followed less than 11 days of culture. The person had PCR-confirmed SARS-CoV-2 infection between March and December 2020. Supplemented with 9.5 to 10 IU/ml IL-2 and approximately 9.7 ug/ml peptides, some 2 million PBMC per well were kept in culture. The germline gives CDR1 KGHDR, CDR2 SFDVKD. V lost 4 bases and J lost 3, with 6 bases in between. The CDR3 is 13 amino acids. The clonotype was recovered from a human donor who had a prior SARS-CoV-2 infection. The sequenced sample was CD4+ T cells from PBMCs cultured with HCoV-NL63 spike peptides, obtained before COVID-19 vaccination. J is TRBJ2-1 and V is TRBV24-1; D uncertain. The CDR3 here is CATSDWGYNEQFF. CDR3 DNA: TGTGCCACCAGTGACTGGGGCTACAATGAGCAGTTCTTC.